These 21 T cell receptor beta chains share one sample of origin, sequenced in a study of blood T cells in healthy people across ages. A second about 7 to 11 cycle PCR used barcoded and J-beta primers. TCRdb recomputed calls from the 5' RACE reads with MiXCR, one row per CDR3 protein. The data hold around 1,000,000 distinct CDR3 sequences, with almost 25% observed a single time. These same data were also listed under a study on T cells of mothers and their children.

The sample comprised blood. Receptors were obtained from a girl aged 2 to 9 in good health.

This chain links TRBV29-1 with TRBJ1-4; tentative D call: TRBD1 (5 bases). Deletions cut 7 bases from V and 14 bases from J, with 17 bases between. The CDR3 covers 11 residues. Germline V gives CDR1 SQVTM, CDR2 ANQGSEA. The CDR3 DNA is TGCAGCGCCCTACAGGAGACCCAGCTGTTTTTT. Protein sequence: CSALQETQLFF.

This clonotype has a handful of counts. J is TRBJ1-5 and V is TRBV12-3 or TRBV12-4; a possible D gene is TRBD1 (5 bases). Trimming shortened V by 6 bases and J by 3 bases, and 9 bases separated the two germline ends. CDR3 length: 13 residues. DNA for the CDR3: TGTGCCAGCAGCCCGACAGTCAATCAGCCCCAGCATTTT. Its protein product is CASSPTVNQPQHF.

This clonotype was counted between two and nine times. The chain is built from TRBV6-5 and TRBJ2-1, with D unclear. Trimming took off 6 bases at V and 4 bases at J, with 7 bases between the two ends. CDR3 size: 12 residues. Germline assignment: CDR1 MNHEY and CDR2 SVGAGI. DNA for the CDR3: TGTGCCAGCAGCGACATATACAATGAGCAGTTCTTC. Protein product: CASSDIYNEQFF.

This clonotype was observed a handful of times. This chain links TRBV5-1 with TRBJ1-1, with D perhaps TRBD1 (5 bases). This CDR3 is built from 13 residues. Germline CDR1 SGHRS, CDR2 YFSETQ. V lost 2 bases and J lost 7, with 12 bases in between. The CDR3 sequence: CASSFGGAVEAFF. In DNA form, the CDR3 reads TGCGCCAGCAGCTTCGGCGGGGCTGTTGAAGCTTTCTTT.

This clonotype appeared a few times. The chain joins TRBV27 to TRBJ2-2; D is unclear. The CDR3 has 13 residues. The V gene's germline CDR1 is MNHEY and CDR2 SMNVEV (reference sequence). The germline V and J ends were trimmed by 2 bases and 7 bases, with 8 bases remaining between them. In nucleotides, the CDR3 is TGTGCCAGCAGTTTAACCGAAATCGGGGAGCTGTTTTTT. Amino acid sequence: CASSLTEIGELFF.

In DNA, the CDR3 is TGTGCCAGCTCCCGGACCCCAGAGGACAATGAGCAGTTCTTC. This translates into CASSRTPEDNEQFF. The chain recombines TRBV6-2 or TRBV6-3 with TRBJ2-1; D ambiguous. The germline V and J ends were trimmed by 8 bases and 5 bases, with 16 bases remaining between them. Per the germline V gene, CDR1 is MNHEY and CDR2 is SVGEGT. CDR3 length equals 14 residues.

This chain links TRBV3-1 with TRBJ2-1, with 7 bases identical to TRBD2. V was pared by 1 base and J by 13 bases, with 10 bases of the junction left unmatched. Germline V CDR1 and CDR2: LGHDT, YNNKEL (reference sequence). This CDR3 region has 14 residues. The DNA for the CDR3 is TGTGCCAGCAGCCAAGTCTTAAGCGGGATTGAACAGTTCTTC. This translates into CASSQVLSGIEQFF.

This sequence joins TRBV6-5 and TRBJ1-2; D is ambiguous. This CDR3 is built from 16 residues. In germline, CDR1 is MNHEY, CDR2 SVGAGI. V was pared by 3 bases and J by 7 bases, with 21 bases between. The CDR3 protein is CASSYAYGSGVGGYTF. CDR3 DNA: TGTGCCAGCAGTTATGCGTATGGCAGCGGGGTTGGTGGCTACACCTTC.

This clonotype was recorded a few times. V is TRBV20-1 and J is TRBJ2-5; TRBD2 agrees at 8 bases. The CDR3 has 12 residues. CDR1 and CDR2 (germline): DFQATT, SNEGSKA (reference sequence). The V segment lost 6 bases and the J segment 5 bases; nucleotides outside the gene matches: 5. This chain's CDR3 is CSAAPGGETQYF. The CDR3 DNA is TGCAGTGCCGCTCCGGGGGGGGAGACCCAGTACTTC.

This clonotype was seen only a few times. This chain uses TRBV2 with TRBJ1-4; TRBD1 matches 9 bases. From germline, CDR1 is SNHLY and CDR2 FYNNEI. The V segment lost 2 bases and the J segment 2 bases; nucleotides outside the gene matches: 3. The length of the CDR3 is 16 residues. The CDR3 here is CASSELGTGTNEKLFF. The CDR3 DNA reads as TGTGCCAGCAGTGAATTGGGGACAGGGACTAATGAAAAACTGTTTTTT.

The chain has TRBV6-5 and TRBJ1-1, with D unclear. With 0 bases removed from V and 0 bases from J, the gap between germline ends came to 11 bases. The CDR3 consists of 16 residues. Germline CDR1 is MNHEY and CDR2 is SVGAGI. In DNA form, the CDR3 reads TGTGCCAGCAGTTACTCCCATGGCATATTGAACACTGAAGCTTTCTTT. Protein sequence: CASSYSHGILNTEAFF.

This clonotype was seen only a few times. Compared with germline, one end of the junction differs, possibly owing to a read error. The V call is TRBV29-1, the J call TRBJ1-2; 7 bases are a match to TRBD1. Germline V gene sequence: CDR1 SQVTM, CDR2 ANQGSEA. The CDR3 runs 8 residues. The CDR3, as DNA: TGCAGCGCCCAAACAGGGGACTTC. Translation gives CSAQTGDF.

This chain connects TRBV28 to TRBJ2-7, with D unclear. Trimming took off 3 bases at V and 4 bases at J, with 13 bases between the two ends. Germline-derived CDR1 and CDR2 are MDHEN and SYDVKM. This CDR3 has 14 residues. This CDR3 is CASSFGMKSYEQYF. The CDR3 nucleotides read TGTGCCAGCAGTTTTGGGATGAAGAGTTACGAGCAGTACTTC.

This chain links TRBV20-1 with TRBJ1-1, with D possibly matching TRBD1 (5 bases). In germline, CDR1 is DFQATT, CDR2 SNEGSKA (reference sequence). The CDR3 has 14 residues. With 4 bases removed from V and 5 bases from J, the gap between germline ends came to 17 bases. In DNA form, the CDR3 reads TGCAGTGCTATAATACGGGGCGAGGGGACTGAAGCTTTCTTT. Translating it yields CSAIIRGEGTEAFF.

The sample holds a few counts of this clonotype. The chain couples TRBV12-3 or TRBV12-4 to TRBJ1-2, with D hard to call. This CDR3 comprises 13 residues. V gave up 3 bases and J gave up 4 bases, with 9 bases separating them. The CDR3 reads CASSLGGFYGYTF. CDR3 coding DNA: TGTGCCAGCAGTTTGGGAGGTTTCTATGGCTACACCTTC.

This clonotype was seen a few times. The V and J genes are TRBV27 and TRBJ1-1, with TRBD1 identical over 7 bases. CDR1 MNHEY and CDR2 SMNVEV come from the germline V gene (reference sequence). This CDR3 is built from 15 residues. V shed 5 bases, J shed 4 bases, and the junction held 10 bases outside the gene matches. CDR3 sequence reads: CASSAAQGFLTEAFF. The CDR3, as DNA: TGTGCCAGCAGTGCAGCACAGGGGTTCCTCACTGAAGCTTTCTTT.

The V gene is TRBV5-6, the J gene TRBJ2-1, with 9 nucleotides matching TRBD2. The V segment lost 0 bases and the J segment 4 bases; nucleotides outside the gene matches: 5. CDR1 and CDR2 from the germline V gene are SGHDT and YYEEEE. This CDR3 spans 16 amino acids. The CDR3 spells CASSLAVSGSYNEQFF. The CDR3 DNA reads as TGTGCCAGCAGCTTGGCGGTTAGCGGGAGTTACAATGAGCAGTTCTTC.

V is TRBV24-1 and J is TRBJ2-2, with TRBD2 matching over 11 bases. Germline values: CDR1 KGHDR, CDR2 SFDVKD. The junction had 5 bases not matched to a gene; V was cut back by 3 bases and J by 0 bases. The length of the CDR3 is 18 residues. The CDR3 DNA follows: TGTGCCACCAGTGATGGGACTAGCGGCATTCCGAACACCGGGGAGCTGTTTTTT. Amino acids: CATSDGTSGIPNTGELFF.

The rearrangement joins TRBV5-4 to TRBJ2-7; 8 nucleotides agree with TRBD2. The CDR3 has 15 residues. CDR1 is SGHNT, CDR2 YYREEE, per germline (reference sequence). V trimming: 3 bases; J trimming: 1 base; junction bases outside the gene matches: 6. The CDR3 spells CASSSPTSVSYEQYF. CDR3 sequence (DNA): TGTGCCAGCAGCTCACCGACTAGCGTTTCCTACGAGCAGTACTTC.

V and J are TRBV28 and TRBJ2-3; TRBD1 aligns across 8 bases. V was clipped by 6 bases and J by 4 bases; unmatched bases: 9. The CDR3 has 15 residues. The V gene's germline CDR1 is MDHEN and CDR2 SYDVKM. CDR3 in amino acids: CASSSQGQGADTQYF. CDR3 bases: TGTGCCAGCAGCTCCCAAGGACAGGGCGCAGATACGCAGTATTTT. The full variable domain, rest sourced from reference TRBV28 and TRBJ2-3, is DVKVTQSSRYLVKRTGEKVFLECVQDMDHENMFWYRQDPGLGLRLIYFSYDVKMKEKGDIPEGYSVSREKKERFSLILESASTNQTSMYLCASSSQGQGADTQYFGPGTRLTVL.

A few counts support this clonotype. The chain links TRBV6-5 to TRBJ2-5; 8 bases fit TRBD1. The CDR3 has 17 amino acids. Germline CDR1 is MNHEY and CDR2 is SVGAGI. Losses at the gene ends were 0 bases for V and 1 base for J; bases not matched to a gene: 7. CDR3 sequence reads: CASSYSRQGLSQETQYF. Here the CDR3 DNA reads TGTGCCAGCAGTTACTCGAGACAGGGGCTGTCCCAAGAGACCCAGTACTTC.